The 10 T cell receptor beta chains in this list originate from one sample, sequenced in a study of cytomegalovirus exposure and HLA in healthy donors. The PCR ran on 60 Vbeta and 13 Jbeta primers. Method: immunoSEQ multiplex PCR; TCRdb's copy keeps in-frame clones and lacks some. Seen here are approximately 110,000 clones, 73% observed once, and the top ten hold 4.8%. The sample consisted of PBMCs. The source of these receptors is a man in his 60s in good health and CMV-seropositive.

On this clone: One junction end does not reproduce the germline sequence, and a read error may be involved. V is TRBV7-9 and J is TRBJ1-1, with D perhaps TRBD1 (6 bases). CDR3 size: 12 residues. Per germline, CDR1 SEHNR and CDR2 FQNEAQ (reference sequence). The DNA for the CDR3 is TGTTCCAGCAGCTTAGTCGGACAGAAAGCTTTCTTT. This translates into CSSSLVGQKAFF.

The V gene is TRBV28, the J gene TRBJ2-7; 7 nucleotides line up with TRBD1. This CDR3 is built from 15 residues. V lost 7 bases to trimming and J lost 0 bases; unmatched junction nucleotides: 9. The germline V gene has CDR1 MDHEN and CDR2 SYDVKM. The CDR3 sequence is CASTEGGTLSYEQYF. The CDR3 region has the DNA TGTGCCAGCACCGAAGGGGGCACACTCTCCTACGAGCAGTACTTC.

The chain uses TRBV2 and TRBJ2-7, with 7 bases aligning to TRBD2. This CDR3 spans 12 amino acids. Germline V CDR1 and CDR2: SNHLY, FYNNEI. The junction had 3 bases not matched to a gene; V was cut back by 8 bases and J by 2 bases. This CDR3 reads CASSGRTYEQYF. The DNA of the CDR3 is TGTGCCAGCTCCGGGAGGACCTACGAGCAGTACTTC.

The chain carries TRBV2 and TRBJ2-2; 11 nucleotides line up with TRBD2. The CDR3 contains 14 residues. Germline-derived CDR1 and CDR2 are SNHLY and FYNNEI. V was clipped by 9 bases and J by 5 bases; unmatched bases: 5. CDR3 sequence: CARGLAAGTGELFF. As DNA, the CDR3 is TGTGCCAGGGGACTAGCGGCCGGGACCGGGGAGCTGTTTTTT.

This clone was seen a handful of times. The genes are TRBV7-3 and TRBJ2-3, with TRBD1 matching over 7 bases. The ends lost 5 bases at V and 3 bases at J; junction bases unmatched: 8. This CDR3 spans 15 amino acids. Germline lookup yields CDR1 SGHTA and CDR2 FQGTGA. DNA of the CDR3: TGTGCCAGCAGCATAAGGGGGCGCGAAACAGATACGCAGTATTTT. Translating it yields CASSIRGRETDTQYF. Supplemented by reference TRBV7-3 and TRBJ2-3, the full variable domain reads GAGVSQTPSNKVTEKGKYVELRCDPISGHTALYWYRQSLGQGPEFLIYFQGTGAADDSGLPNDRFFAVRPEGSVSTLKIQRTERGDSAVYLCASSIRGRETDTQYFGPGTRLTVL.

The rearrangement joins TRBV29-1 to TRBJ2-1; 10 nucleotides align to TRBD2. V was pared by 3 bases and J by 7 bases, with 6 bases of the junction left unmatched. This CDR3 contains 14 residues. CDR1 is SQVTM, CDR2 ANQGSEA, per germline. CDR3 in amino acids: CSVDKRGGGNEQFF. In DNA form, the CDR3 reads TGCAGCGTTGACAAGCGGGGGGGCGGGAATGAGCAGTTCTTC.

V usage is TRBV27 and J usage is TRBJ2-3, with 8 positions matching TRBD2. Germline V gene data show CDR1 as MNHEY and CDR2 as SMNVEV (reference sequence). This CDR3 contains 16 residues. V shed 3 bases, J shed 0 bases, and the junction held 5 bases outside the gene matches. Written as DNA, the CDR3 is TGTGCCAGCAGTTTGTTGGTAGCGGGGAGCACAGATACGCAGTATTTT. This sequence encodes CASSLLVAGSTDTQYF.

V usage is TRBV19 and J usage is TRBJ1-6, with 9 positions matching TRBD1. V shed 5 bases and J 7 bases; nucleotides not matched to a gene: 3. There are 14 residues in the CDR3. Germline V gene data show CDR1 as LNHDA and CDR2 as SQIVND (reference sequence). This chain's CDR3 is CASSSTGGNSPLHF. CDR3 sequence (DNA): TGTGCCAGTAGTTCGACAGGGGGGAATTCACCCCTCCACTTT.

The chain uses TRBV30 and TRBJ1-6, with no clear D. CDR3 length equals 16 residues. Trimming shortened V by 5 bases and J by 11 bases, and 25 bases separated the two germline ends. Per the germline V gene, CDR1 is GTSNPN and CDR2 is SVGIG (reference sequence). CDR3 sequence reads: CAWGLSGTLEGTPLHF. Written as DNA, the CDR3 is TGTGCCTGGGGCCTGTCAGGAACACTGGAGGGTACACCCCTCCACTTT.

This sequence joins TRBV11-2 and TRBJ2-1; possible D gene TRBD2, 6 bases. Germline loops: CDR1 SGHAT, CDR2 FQNNGV. The CDR3 loop spans 16 amino acids. Between the trimmed V and J ends, which lost 5 bases and 6 bases, there was a span of 20 bases. CDR3 sequence: CASSLPGRRGFNEQFF. The CDR3 DNA reads TGTGCCAGCAGCCTTCCCGGGCGGCGGGGCTTCAATGAGCAGTTCTTC.